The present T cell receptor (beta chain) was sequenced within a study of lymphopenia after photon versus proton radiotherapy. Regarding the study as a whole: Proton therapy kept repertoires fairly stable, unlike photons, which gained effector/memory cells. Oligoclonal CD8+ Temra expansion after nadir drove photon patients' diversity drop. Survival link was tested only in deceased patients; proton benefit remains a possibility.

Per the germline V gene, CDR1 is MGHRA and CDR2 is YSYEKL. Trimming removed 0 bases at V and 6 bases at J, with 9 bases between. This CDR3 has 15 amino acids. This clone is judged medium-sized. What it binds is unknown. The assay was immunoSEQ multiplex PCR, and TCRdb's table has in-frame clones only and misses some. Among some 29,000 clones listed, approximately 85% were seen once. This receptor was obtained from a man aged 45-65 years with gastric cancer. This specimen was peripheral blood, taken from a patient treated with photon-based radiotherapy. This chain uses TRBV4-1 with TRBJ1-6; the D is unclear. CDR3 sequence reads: CASSQDNVLNSPLHF. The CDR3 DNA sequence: TGCGCCAGCAGCCAAGATAACGTGCTTAATTCACCCCTCCACTTT.